This TCR beta chain stems from a study of blood T cell repertoires in COVID-19. This clone was seen only once. Per germline, CDR1 SQVTM and CDR2 ANQGSEA. Trimming removed 2 bases from V and 4 bases from J; junction bases left unmatched: 6. The CDR3 covers 14 residues. Sequenced by immunoSEQ multiplex PCR; TCRdb stores in-frame clones only, minus some. Of under 250,000 clones in the sample, around 83% were seen once. Material for sequencing was peripheral blood. The sequence was collected from a man over 45 with active or convalescent COVID-19. The chain is built from TRBV29-1 and TRBJ1-2; TRBD1 matches at 8 bases. CDR3 DNA: TGCAGCGTTGAATCGGCAGGGGGCTTCTATGGCTACACCTTC. Residues: CSVESAGGFYGYTF.